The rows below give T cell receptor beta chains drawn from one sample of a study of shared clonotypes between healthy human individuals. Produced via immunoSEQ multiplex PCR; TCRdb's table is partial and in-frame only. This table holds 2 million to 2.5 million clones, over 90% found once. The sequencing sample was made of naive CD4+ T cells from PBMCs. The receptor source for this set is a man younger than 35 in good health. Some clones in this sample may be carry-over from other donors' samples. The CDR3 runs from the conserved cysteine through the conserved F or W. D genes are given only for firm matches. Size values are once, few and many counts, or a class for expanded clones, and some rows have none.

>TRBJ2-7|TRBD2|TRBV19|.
TGTGCCAGTAGTATTTCCCGGGAGGTAGACTACGAGCAGTACTTC
CASSISREVDYEQYF
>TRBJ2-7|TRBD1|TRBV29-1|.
TGCAGCGTCCATGACAGGGCCCCCTCCTACGAGCAGTACTTC
CSVHDRAPSYEQYF
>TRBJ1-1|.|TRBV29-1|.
TGCAGCGTCGTGGGGACTGGAGGAATGAACACTGAAGCTTTCTTT
CSVVGTGGMNTEAFF
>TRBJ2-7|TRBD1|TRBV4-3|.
TGCGCCAGCAGCCGGGACAGCAAGAGCTCCTACGAGCAGTACTTC
CASSRDSKSSYEQYF
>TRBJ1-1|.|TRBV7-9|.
TGTGCCAGCAGCTTTATGGTGGACACTGAAGCTTTCTTT
CASSFMVDTEAFF
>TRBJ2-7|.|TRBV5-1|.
TGCGCCAGCAGCCTCCGGGGAGACAGCTCCTACGAGCAGTACTTC
CASSLRGDSSYEQYF
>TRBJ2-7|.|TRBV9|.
TGTGCCAGCAGCGTAGGGGCAGGGACCAGGATCTCGACCTACGAGCAGTACTTC
CASSVGAGTRISTYEQYF
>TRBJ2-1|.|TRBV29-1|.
TGCAGCGTTGAAACGGTCTTATACAATGAGCAGTTCTTC
CSVETVLYNEQFF
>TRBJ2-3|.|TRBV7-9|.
TGTGCCAGCAGCTATGAGGGTAGCACAGATACGCAGTATTTT
CASSYEGSTDTQYF
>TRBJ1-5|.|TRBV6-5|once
TGTGCCAGCAGTTACTCGTCGTATAGCAATCAGCCCCAGCATTTT
CASSYSSYSNQPQHF
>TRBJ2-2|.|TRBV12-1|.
.
CASSFASGTRNTGELFF
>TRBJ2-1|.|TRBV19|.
TGTGCCAGTAGTAGCAGGGCGGGCCAGGCCTACAATGAGCAGTTCTTC
CASSSRAGQAYNEQFF
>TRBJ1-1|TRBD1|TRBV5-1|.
TGCGCCAGCAGCCCGGGACAGGGATACACTGAAGCTTTCTTT
CASSPGQGYTEAFF
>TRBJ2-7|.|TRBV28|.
TGTGCCAGCACTCCTTACAGGCGATCCTACGAGCAGTACTTC
CASTPYRRSYEQYF
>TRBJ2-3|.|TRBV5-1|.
TGCGCCAGCAGCCCGCTTGGTAGCGGATACACAGATACGCAGTATTTT
CASSPLGSGYTDTQYF
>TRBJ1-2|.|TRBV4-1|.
TGCGCCAGCAGCCAAGAGATATCCCTGTTTAACTATGGCTACACCTTC
CASSQEISLFNYGYTF
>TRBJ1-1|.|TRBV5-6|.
TGTGCCAGCAACCTTAGGACCATTCGGAGGGACACTGAAGCTTTCTTT
CASNLRTIRRDTEAFF
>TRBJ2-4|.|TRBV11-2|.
TGTGCCAGCAGCTCTGGACAGGGAGGGGATCTAGCCAAAAACATTCAGTACTTC
CASSSGQGGDLAKNIQYF
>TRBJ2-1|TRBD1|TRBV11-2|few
TGTGCCAGCAGCTTAGTGGACAGGGATCTTAATGAGCAGTTCTTC
CASSLVDRDLNEQFF
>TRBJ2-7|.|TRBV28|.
TGTGCCAGCAGTTTAAGCGATCGTGCGGAGCAGTACTTC
CASSLSDRAEQYF
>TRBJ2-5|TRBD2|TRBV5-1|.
TGCGCCAGCAGCTCAACCGGGACTAGTTTTGAGACCCAGTACTTC
CASSSTGTSFETQYF
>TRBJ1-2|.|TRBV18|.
TGTGCCAGCTCACCAAGGAATCCACCCTATGGCTACACCTTC
CASSPRNPPYGYTF
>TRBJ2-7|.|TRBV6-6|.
TGTGCCAGCAGTTACACTCCCAGAGCCTACGAGCAGTACTTC
CASSYTPRAYEQYF
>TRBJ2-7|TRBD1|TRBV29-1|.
TGCAGCGTCCAAGGACCAGGGGGCGGCGAGCAGTACTTC
CSVQGPGGGEQYF
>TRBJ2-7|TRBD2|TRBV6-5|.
TGTGCCAGCAGTTACAGGGGACTAGCGCACTACGAGCAGTACTTC
CASSYRGLAHYEQYF
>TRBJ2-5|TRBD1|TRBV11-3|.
TGTGCCAGCAGCTTAGTTGGACAGGGGGAAGAGACCCAGTACTTC
CASSLVGQGEETQYF
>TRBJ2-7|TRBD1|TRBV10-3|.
TGTGCCATCAGTGAGTCTAAGGGACAGGGGTTCTACGAGCAGTACTTC
CAISESKGQGFYEQYF
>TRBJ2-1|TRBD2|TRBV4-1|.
TGCGCCAGCAGCCAGCCAGCGGGAAACCACAATGAGCAGTTCTTC
CASSQPAGNHNEQFF
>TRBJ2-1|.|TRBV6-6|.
TGTGCCAGCAGTTACTCGCGGTTAAATGAGCAGTTCTTC
CASSYSRLNEQFF
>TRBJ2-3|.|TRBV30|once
TGTGCCTGGAGTAAACCGGGGGCAGGGGATACGCAGTATTTT
CAWSKPGAGDTQYF
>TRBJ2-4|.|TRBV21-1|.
TGTGCCAGGTGGCGAGACAGCCGTCCACGGGCCAAAAACATTCAGTACTTC
CARWRDSRPRAKNIQYF